The 6 T cell receptor beta chains presented below share a single source sample, sequenced in a study of memory CD4+ T cells and cytomegalovirus serostatus. Single viable CD3+CD4+CD8-CD45RO+ cells were sorted as the memory CD4+ T cells. Sequenced by immunoSEQ multiplex PCR; TCRdb stores in-frame clones only, minus some. Of 75,000 to 90,000 clones listed, roughly 80% were seen once; the top ten hold around 0.8%. Sequences were obtained from memory CD4+ T cells from blood. The source of these receptors is an adult in good health and CMV-seronegative.

The chain couples TRBV30 to TRBJ1-5; 10 bases are a match to TRBD1. The germline gives CDR1 GTSNPN, CDR2 SVGIG (reference sequence). J was trimmed by 1 base and V by 7 bases; bases with no gene match: 10. This CDR3 has 16 residues. The CDR3 DNA reads as TGTGCCTCCTCCGACAGGGGGCTAGTCAGCAATCAGCCCCAGCATTTT. Amino acids: CASSDRGLVSNQPQHF.

The chain links TRBV5-1 to TRBJ1-5; 10 bases map to TRBD1. CDR3 size: 16 residues. V lost 4 bases to trimming and J lost 3 bases; unmatched junction nucleotides: 7. Germline CDR1 SGHRS, CDR2 YFSETQ. CDR3 region: CASSTGQGGNNQPQHF. For the CDR3, the DNA is TGCGCCAGCAGCACCGGACAGGGGGGGAACAATCAGCCCCAGCATTTT.

This sequence joins TRBV21-1 and TRBJ2-7. TRBV21-1 is deemed a pseudogene. CDR3 length: 14 residues. The CDR3: CASRTFRPLYEQYF. CDR3 DNA: TGTGCCAGCAGAACTTTCCGACCTCTCTACGAGCAGTACTTC.

The chain is built from TRBV5-4 and TRBJ1-4; TRBD1 agrees at 8 bases. V shed 3 bases, J shed 7 bases, and the junction held 5 bases outside the gene matches. The CDR3 is 14 residues long. Germline values: CDR1 SGHNT, CDR2 YYREEE (reference sequence). CDR3 loop: CASSWTGMGEKLFF. The CDR3 region has the DNA TGTGCCAGCAGCTGGACAGGGATGGGTGAAAAACTGTTTTTT. The full variable domain, with the rest looked up from reference TRBV5-4 and TRBJ1-4, is ETGVTQSPTHLIKTRGQQVTLRCSSQSGHNTVSWYQQALGQGPQFIFQYYREEENGRGNFPPRFSGLQFPNYSSELNVNALELDDSALYLCASSWTGMGEKLFFGSGTQLSVL.

J is TRBJ2-3 and V is TRBV5-4; either TRBD1 or TRBD2 may fit D (5 bases each). CDR3 length: 13 residues. Per the germline V gene, CDR1 is SGHNT and CDR2 is YYREEE (reference sequence). V gave up 0 bases and J gave up 8 bases, with 10 bases separating them. As DNA, the CDR3 is TGTGCCAGCAGCTTGGCCCCTGGGGGTACGCAGTATTTT. Its translation is CASSLAPGGTQYF.

The chain employs TRBV4-1 and TRBJ1-5; D unclear. CDR1 is MGHRA, CDR2 YSYEKL, per germline. V gave up 10 bases and J gave up 8 bases, with 18 bases separating them. The CDR3 has 13 amino acids. CDR3 in DNA: TGCGCCACCTCTCGGGCACCTCAGGAGCCCCAGCATTTT. This encodes CATSRAPQEPQHF.